This passage covers 19 T cell receptor beta chains from one sample sequenced in a study of blood T cell repertoires in COVID-19. Here immunoSEQ multiplex PCR was the method, and the copy in TCRdb shows in-frame clones only, minus some. The repertoire holds fewer than 250,000 clones, with 83% as singletons. The sample consisted of peripheral blood. The receptors originated from a woman aged 40 to 49 with active or convalescent COVID-19.

This chain uses TRBV25-1 with TRBJ2-7; D remains ambiguous. Trimming pared 2 bases from V and 7 bases from J, leaving 6 bases between. CDR1 MGHDK and CDR2 SYGVNS come from the germline V gene. The CDR3 covers 11 residues. The DNA of the CDR3 is TGTGCCAGCAGTGAAGAACAGGAGCAGTACTTC. It specifies CASSEEQEQYF.

This clone was seen more than once but under ten times. This sequence joins TRBV6-4 and TRBJ1-6, with 8 bases fitting TRBD1. Germline V lookup: CDR1 MRHNA, CDR2 SNTAGT. J lost 7 bases, V lost 6 bases, and 11 bases had no gene match. This CDR3 contains 16 residues. CDR3 DNA: TGTGCCAGCAGAGCAGTCGACAGGGGTCCAAATTCACCCCTCCACTTT. Translated, it gives CASRAVDRGPNSPLHF.

The rearrangement joins TRBV4-2 to TRBJ1-2, with 9 bases that match TRBD1. The germline gives CDR1 LGHNA, CDR2 YNFKEQ. CDR3 length equals 15 residues. With 3 bases clipped from V and 1 base from J, the junction kept 3 bases outside the gene matches. CDR3 sequence: CASSQDRGNNYGYTF. The DNA for the CDR3 is TGTGCCAGCAGCCAGGACAGGGGAAATAACTATGGCTACACCTTC.

CDR3 sequence: CASSLGAHAPYEQYF. In DNA, the CDR3 is TGTGCCAGCAGCTTGGGAGCCCATGCCCCCTACGAGCAGTACTTC. The chain has TRBV7-9 and TRBJ2-7; a possible D gene is TRBD2 (5 bases). Looked up from germline, CDR1 is SEHNR and CDR2 is FQNEAQ (reference sequence). V shed 3 bases and J shed 2 bases, with 14 bases lying between them. This CDR3 spans 15 amino acids.

The rearrangement joins TRBV5-1 to TRBJ1-6; 7 bases align to TRBD1. The V and J ends lost 5 bases and 8 bases, in that order; junction bases with no gene match: 7. In germline, CDR1 is SGHRS, CDR2 YFSETQ. CDR3 length equals 14 residues. The CDR3 bases are TGCGCCAGCAGGGGCGGTCAGGGGGATTCACCCCTCCACTTT. It is translated as CASRGGQGDSPLHF. Drawing the rest from reference TRBV5-1 and TRBJ1-6, the complete variable domain is KAGVTQTPRYLIKTRGQQVTLSCSPISGHRSVSWYQQTPGQGLQFLFEYFSETQRNKGNFPGRFSGRQFSNSRSEMNVSTLELGDSALYLCASRGGQGDSPLHFGNGTRLTVT.

The V and J genes are TRBV6-1 and TRBJ2-7, with D perhaps matching TRBD2 (5 bases). With 3 bases removed from V and 1 base from J, the gap between germline ends came to 7 bases. The length of the CDR3 is 13 residues. From germline, CDR1 is MNHNS and CDR2 SASEGT. The CDR3, as DNA: TGTGCCAGCAGTGAGAGGGTTTCCTACGAGCAGTACTTC. Protein: CASSERVSYEQYF.

Comments on this clone: The junction departs from the called germline gene at one end, perhaps through a read error. The genes are TRBV7-7 and TRBJ2-5; 8 bases fit TRBD2. The CDR3 is made up of 15 amino acids. Germline V lookup: CDR1 SSHAT, CDR2 FNYEAQ (reference sequence). As DNA, the CDR3 is TGTGCTAGCAACGCACTAGCGGATCCGGGGGAGACCCAGTACTTC. Translated, it gives CASNALADPGETQYF.

This clone was observed a few times. The chain is built from TRBV28 and TRBJ1-5, with 7 positions matching TRBD1. Germline V gene lookup returns CDR1 MDHEN and CDR2 SYDVKM. V was clipped by 3 bases and J by 4 bases; unmatched bases: 6. The CDR3 sequence is 15 residues long. CDR3 sequence (DNA): TGTGCCAGCAGTTTGACAGGGCCGGGAAATCAGCCCCAGCATTTT. Encoded protein: CASSLTGPGNQPQHF.

The chain carries TRBV3-1 (or the pseudogene TRBV3-2) and TRBJ2-2; TRBD2 is a possible D gene (5 bases). Deletions cut 4 bases from V and 7 bases from J, with 7 bases between. The CDR3 loop spans 12 amino acids. Germline CDR1 reads LGHDT; CDR2 reads YNNKEL (reference sequence). DNA of the CDR3: TGTGCCAGCAGCCCCGACTACGGGGAGCTGTTTTTT. It yields the protein CASSPDYGELFF.

As for this clone: Sequence at one end of the junction differs from germline and may be a read error. CDR3 sequence (DNA): TGTGCCAGCAGCCCCTCCCCCTCCCGGTCAACGCACTATTTT. This codes for CASSPSPSRSTHYF. The chain carries TRBV7-2 and TRBJ2-3, with D uncertain. The CDR3 is 14 amino acids. Germline-derived CDR1 and CDR2 are SGHTA and FQGNSA.

V and J are TRBV18 and TRBJ1-5; a weak D match, TRBD1 (5 bases). Germline loops: CDR1 KGHSH, CDR2 LQKENI. This CDR3 is built from 13 residues. V was pared by 3 bases and J by 6 bases, with 9 bases between. CDR3 DNA sequence: TGTGCCAGCTCACCGGGGGGTCCTCAGCCCCAGCATTTT. Translation: CASSPGGPQPQHF.

The gene calls are TRBV27 and TRBJ2-2, with 8 nucleotides matching TRBD1. V was pared by 4 bases and J by 6 bases, with 4 bases of the junction left unmatched. The germline CDR1 and CDR2 sequences are MNHEY and SMNVEV (reference sequence). The CDR3 totals 14 residues. Here the CDR3 DNA reads TGTGCCAGCAGTTGGACAGGGACCGCCGGGGAGCTGTTTTTT. Amino acid sequence: CASSWTGTAGELFF.

V gene TRBV7-8 combines with J gene TRBJ2-5; weak D call: TRBD1 (6 bases). V lost 6 bases and J 2 bases, leaving 16 bases between the germline ends. The CDR3 runs 15 residues. CDR1 and CDR2 from the germline V gene are SGHVS and FQNEAQ. The CDR3 nucleotides read TGTGCCAGCAGTCAATCCGGACAGTCGCAAGAGACCCAGTACTTC. It specifies CASSQSGQSQETQYF.

The chain recombines TRBV5-1 with TRBJ2-3; 13 positions match TRBD2. Germline V gene data show CDR1 as SGHRS and CDR2 as YFSETQ. V lost 0 bases and J lost 0; bases outside the gene matches: 4. CDR3 size: 18 residues. CDR3 bases: TGCGCCAGCAGCTTGGGGACTAGCGGGGGCCGAAGCACAGATACGCAGTATTTT. The encoded protein is CASSLGTSGGRSTDTQYF.

The chain employs TRBV15 and TRBJ1-2, with TRBD1 matching 8 bases. This CDR3 contains 15 residues. After removal of 5 bases from V and 6 bases from J, the junction contained 11 bases not matched to a gene. CDR1 is LNHNV, CDR2 YYDKDF, per germline (reference sequence). The CDR3 nucleotides are TGTGCCACCAGCGGGGGGGACAGGTATAGGCATGGCTACACCTTC. Its protein product is CATSGGDRYRHGYTF.

CDR3 in amino acids: CASSSGQGFEAFF. Written as DNA, the CDR3 is TGCGCCAGCAGCTCTGGACAGGGCTTCGAAGCTTTCTTT. The V and J genes are TRBV5-1 and TRBJ1-1; 8 bases line up with TRBD1. Germline V gives CDR1 SGHRS, CDR2 YFSETQ. The junction had 6 bases not matched to a gene; V was cut back by 3 bases and J by 8 bases. The CDR3 loop spans 13 amino acids.

The chain recombines TRBV7-3 with TRBJ2-1; TRBD1 agrees at 10 bases. Losses at the gene ends were 0 bases for V and 0 bases for J; bases not matched to a gene: 5. Looked up from germline, CDR1 is SGHTA and CDR2 is FQGTGA. The CDR3 loop spans 18 amino acids. The chain's CDR3 is CASSLTVGTGVSYNEQFF. CDR3 nucleotide sequence: TGTGCCAGCAGCTTAACGGTAGGGACAGGGGTCTCCTACAATGAGCAGTTCTTC.

The V call is TRBV12-3 or TRBV12-4, the J call TRBJ1-3; no definite D call. V lost 6 bases to trimming and J lost 9 bases, with 9 bases between them. This CDR3 spans 11 amino acids. The CDR3 DNA reads TGTGCCAGCAGACCCCTAGGCACCATATATTTT. Translating it yields CASRPLGTIYF.

The chain is built from TRBV11-3 and TRBJ2-7, with D tentatively TRBD2 (5 bases). Looked up from germline, CDR1 is SGHNT and CDR2 is YENEEA. The CDR3 loop spans 12 amino acids. V gave up 5 bases and J gave up 4 bases, with 9 bases separating them. The CDR3 coding sequence is TGTGCCAGCAGCCCCCGGGGATACGAGCAGTACTTC. Residues: CASSPRGYEQYF.